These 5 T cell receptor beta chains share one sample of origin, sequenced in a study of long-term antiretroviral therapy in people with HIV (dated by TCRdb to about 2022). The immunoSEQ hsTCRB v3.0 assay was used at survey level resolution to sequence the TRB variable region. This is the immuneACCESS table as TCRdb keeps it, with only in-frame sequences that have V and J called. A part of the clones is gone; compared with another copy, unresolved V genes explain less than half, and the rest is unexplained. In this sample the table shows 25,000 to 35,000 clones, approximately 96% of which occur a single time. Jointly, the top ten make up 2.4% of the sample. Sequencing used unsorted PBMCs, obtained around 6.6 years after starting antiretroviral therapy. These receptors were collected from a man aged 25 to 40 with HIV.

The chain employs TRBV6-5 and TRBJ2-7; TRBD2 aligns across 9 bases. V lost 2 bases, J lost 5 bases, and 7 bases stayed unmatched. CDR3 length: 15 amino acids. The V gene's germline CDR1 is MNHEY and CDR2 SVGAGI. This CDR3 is CASSYTASGNHEQYF. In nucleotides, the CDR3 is TGTGCCAGCAGTTACACGGCTAGCGGGAACCACGAGCAGTACTTC.

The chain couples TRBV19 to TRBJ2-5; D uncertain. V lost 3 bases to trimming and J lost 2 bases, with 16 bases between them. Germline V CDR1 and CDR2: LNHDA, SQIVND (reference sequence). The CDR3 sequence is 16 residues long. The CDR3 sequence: CASSMPFSRSQETQYF. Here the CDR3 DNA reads TGTGCCAGTAGTATGCCTTTTTCTAGAAGTCAAGAGACCCAGTACTTC.

The CDR3 is CASSQASRQNTEAFF. The CDR3 DNA reads TGCGCCAGCAGCCAAGCAAGTCGGCAGAACACTGAAGCTTTCTTT. The chain links TRBV4-1 to TRBJ1-1; D is unclear. V dropped 1 base and J dropped 1 base, with 10 bases sitting between them. The germline CDR1 and CDR2 sequences are MGHRA and YSYEKL. The CDR3 has 15 amino acids.

The CDR3 reads CASTPLNTGTDTQYF. In DNA form, the CDR3 reads TGTGCCAGCACCCCCTTAAACACAGGCACAGATACGCAGTATTTT. The chain couples TRBV13 to TRBJ2-3; D not certain. Germline CDR1 PRHDT, CDR2 FYEKMQ (reference sequence). The CDR3 is 15 residues long. V lost 7 bases, J lost 1 base, and 15 bases lay in between.

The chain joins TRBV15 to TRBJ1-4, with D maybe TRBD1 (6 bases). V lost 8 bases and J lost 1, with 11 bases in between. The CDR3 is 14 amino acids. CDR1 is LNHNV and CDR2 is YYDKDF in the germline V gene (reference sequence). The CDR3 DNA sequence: TGTGCCACCGGGGGGGGCGTAACTAATGAAAAACTGTTTTTT. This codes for CATGGGVTNEKLFF.